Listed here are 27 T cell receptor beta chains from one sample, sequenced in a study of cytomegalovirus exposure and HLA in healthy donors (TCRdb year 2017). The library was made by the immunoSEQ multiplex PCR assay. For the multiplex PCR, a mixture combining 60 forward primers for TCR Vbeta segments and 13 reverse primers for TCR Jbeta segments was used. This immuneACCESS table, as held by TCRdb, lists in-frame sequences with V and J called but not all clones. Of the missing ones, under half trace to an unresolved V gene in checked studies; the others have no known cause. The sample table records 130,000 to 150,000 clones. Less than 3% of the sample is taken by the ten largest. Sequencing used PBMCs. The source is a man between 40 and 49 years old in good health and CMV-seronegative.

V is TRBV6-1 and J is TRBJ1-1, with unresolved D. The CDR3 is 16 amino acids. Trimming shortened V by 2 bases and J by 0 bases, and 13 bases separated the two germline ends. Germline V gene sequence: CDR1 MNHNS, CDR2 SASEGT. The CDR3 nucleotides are TGTGCCAGCAGTGAAAAAAGGGTCGGGATGAACACTGAAGCTTTCTTT. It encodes CASSEKRVGMNTEAFF.

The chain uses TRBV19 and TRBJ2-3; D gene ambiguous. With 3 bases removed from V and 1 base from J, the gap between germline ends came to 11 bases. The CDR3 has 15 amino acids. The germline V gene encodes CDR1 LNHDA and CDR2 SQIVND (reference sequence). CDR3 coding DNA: TGTGCCAGTAGTATTTGGCTAGTTGGCACAGATACGCAGTATTTT. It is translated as CASSIWLVGTDTQYF.

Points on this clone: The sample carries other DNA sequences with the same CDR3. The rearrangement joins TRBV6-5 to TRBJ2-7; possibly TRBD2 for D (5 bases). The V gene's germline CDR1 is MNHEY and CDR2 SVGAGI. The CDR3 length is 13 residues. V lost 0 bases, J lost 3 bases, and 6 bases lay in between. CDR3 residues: CASSYSGSYEQYF. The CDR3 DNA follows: TGTGCCAGCAGTTACTCGGGGAGCTACGAGCAGTACTTC.

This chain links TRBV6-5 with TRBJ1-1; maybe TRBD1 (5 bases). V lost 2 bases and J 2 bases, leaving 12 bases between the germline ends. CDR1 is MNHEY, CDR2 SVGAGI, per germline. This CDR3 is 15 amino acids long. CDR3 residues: CASSYPRGGNTEAFF. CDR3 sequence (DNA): TGTGCCAGCAGTTACCCGCGGGGCGGTAACACTGAAGCTTTCTTT.

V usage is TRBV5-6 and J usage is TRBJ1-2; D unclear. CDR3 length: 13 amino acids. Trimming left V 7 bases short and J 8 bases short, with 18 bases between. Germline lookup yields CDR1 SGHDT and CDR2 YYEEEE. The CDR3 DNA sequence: TGTGCCAGCTCAGCTTCGGTTGAGGGCGGCTACACCTTC. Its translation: CASSASVEGGYTF.

CDR3 nucleotide sequence: TGCGCCATAGAAGCCGCTAGCGGGAGGTACGAGCAGTACTTC. As protein: CAIEAASGRYEQYF. The rearrangement links TRBV10-1 to TRBJ2-7; 11 bases agree with TRBD2. The CDR3 has 14 amino acids. Germline V gene sequence: CDR1 WNHNN, CDR2 SYGVQD (reference sequence). With V trimmed by 10 bases and J by 4 bases, 9 bases remained unmatched.

In DNA form, the CDR3 reads TGTGCCAGCAGCGTAGAAGGTAGCGGGGGGAGCGAGCAGTACTTC. Residues: CASSVEGSGGSEQYF. This chain joins TRBV9 and TRBJ2-7; TRBD2 agrees at 10 bases. The germline CDR1 and CDR2 sequences are SGDLS and YYNGEE. There are 15 residues in the CDR3. V lost 0 bases, J lost 6 bases, and 6 bases stayed unmatched. The variable domain in full, completed from reference TRBV9 and TRBJ2-7, reads DSGVTQTPKHLITATGQRVTLRCSPRSGDLSVYWYQQSLDQGLQFLIQYYNGEERAKGNILERFSAQQFPDLHSELNLSSLELGDSALYFCASSVEGSGGSEQYFGPGTRLTVT.

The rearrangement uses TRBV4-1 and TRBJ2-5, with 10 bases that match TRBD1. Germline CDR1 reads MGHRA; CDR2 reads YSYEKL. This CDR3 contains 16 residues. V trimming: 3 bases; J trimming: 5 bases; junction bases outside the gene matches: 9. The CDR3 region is CASSHRRDRGDETQYF. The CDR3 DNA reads TGCGCCAGCAGCCACCGACGGGACAGGGGTGACGAGACCCAGTACTTC.

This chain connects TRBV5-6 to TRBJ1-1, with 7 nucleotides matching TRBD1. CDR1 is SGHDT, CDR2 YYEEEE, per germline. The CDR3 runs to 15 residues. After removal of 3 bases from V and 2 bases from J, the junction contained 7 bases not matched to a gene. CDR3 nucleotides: TGTGCCAGCAGCTCCGACAGGGACGGAAACACTGAAGCTTTCTTT. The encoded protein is CASSSDRDGNTEAFF. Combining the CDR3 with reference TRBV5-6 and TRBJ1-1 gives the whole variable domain DAGVTQSPTHLIKTRGQQVTLRCSPKSGHDTVSWYQQALGQGPQFIFQYYEEEERQRGNFPDRFSGHQFPNYSSELNVNALLLGDSALYLCASSSDRDGNTEAFFGQGTRLTVV.

The CDR3 DNA sequence: TGTGCCAGCAGCCAAGGGCTCTCCTATAATTCACCCCTCCACTTT. Residues: CASSQGLSYNSPLHF. This sequence joins TRBV14 and TRBJ1-6; D is undetermined. The V end was cut by 1 base, the J end by 0 bases, with 4 bases between. From germline, CDR1 is SGHDN and CDR2 FVKESK. CDR3 length: 15 residues.

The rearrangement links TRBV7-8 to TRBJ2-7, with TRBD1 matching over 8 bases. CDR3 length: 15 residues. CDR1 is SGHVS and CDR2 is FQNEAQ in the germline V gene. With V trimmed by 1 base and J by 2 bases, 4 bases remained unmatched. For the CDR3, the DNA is TGTGCCAGCAGCTTAGGGACAGGGAGGACCTACGAGCAGTACTTC. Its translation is CASSLGTGRTYEQYF.

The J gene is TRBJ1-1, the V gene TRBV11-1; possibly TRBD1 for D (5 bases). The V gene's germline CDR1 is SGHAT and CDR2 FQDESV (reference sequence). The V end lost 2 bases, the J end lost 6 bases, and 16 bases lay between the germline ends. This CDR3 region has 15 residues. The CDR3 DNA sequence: TGTGCCAGCAGCTTAAGACAGACCGGGAGCGCTGAAGCTTTCTTT. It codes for CASSLRQTGSAEAFF.

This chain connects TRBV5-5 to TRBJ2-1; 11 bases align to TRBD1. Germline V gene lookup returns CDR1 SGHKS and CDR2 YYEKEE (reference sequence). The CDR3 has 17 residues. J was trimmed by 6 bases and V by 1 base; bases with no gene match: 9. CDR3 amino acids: CASSLQPPGTGGNEQFF. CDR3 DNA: TGTGCCAGCAGCTTGCAACCCCCAGGGACAGGGGGCAATGAGCAGTTCTTC.

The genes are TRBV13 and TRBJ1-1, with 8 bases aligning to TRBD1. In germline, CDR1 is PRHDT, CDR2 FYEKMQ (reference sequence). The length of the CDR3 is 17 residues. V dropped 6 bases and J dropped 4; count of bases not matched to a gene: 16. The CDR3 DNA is TGTGCCAGCAGGTCTCACCTTACAGGGGGGCCTATCACTGAAGCTTTCTTT. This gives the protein CASRSHLTGGPITEAFF.

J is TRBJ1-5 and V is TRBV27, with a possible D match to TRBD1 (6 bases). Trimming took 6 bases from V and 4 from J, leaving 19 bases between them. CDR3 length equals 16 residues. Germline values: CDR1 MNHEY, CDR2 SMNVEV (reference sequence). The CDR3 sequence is CASSPSGGEVNQPQHF. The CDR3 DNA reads TGTGCCAGCAGCCCGTCGGGGGGCGAAGTAAATCAGCCCCAGCATTTT.

CDR3 nucleotide sequence: TGTGCCAGCAGCTTGAGAGTTGGGCCGGGGGGCAATACCGGGGAGCTGTTTTTT. As protein: CASSLRVGPGGNTGELFF. This chain links TRBV5-5 with TRBJ2-2; weak D call: TRBD2 (7 bases). Germline V gene data show CDR1 as SGHKS and CDR2 as YYEKEE (reference sequence). The CDR3 totals 18 residues. Trimming cost V 1 base and J 5 bases, with 21 bases left between them.

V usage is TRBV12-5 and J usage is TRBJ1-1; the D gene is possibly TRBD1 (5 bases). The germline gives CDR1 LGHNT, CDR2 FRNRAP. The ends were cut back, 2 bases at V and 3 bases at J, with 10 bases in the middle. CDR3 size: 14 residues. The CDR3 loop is CASGLSGRDTEAFF. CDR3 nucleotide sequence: TGTGCTAGTGGTTTGTCAGGGAGGGACACTGAAGCTTTCTTT.

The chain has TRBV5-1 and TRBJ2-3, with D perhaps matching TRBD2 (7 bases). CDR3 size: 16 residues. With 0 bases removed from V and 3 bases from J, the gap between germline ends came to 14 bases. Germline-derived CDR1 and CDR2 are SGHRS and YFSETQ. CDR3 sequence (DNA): TGCGCCAGCAGCTTGGTTCGGGGGGCCGAGACAGATACGCAGTATTTT. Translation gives CASSLVRGAETDTQYF.

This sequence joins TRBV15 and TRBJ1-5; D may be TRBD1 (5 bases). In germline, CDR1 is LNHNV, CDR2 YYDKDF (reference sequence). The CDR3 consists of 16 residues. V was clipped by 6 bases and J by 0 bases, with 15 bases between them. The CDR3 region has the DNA TGTGCCACCAGACCGGCCCAGGGATATAGCAATCAGCCCCAGCATTTT. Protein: CATRPAQGYSNQPQHF. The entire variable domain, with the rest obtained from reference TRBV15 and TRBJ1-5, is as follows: DAMVIQNPRYQVTQFGKPVTLSCSQTLNHNVMYWYQQKSSQAPKLLFHYYDKDFNNEADTPDNFQSRRPNTSFCFLDIRSPGLGDTAMYLCATRPAQGYSNQPQHFGDGTRLSIL.

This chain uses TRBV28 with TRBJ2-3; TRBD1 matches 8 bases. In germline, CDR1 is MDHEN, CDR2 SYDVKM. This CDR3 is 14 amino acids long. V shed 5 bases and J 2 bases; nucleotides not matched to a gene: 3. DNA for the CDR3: TGTGCCAGCAGTAGGACAGGGAACACAGATACGCAGTATTTT. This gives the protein CASSRTGNTDTQYF.

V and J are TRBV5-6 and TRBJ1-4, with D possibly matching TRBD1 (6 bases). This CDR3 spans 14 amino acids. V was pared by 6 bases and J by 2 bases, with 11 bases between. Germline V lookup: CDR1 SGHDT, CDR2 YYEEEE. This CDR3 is CASNQGMTNEKLFF. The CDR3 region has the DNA TGTGCCAGCAACCAGGGGATGACTAATGAAAAACTGTTTTTT.

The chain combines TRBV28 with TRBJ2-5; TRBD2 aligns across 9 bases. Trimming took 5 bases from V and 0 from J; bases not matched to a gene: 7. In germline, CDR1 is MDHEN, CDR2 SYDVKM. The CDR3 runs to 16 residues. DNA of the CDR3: TGTGCCAGCAGTCGTTTGCGGGGGGGGTACCAAGAGACCCAGTACTTC. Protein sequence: CASSRLRGGYQETQYF.

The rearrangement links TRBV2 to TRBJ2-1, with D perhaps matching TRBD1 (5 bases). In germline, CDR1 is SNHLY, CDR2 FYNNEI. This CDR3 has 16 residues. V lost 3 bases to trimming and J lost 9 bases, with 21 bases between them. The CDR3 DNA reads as TGTGCCAGCAGTGAGATGAGACACAGGTGGAACGGTGAGCAGTTCTTC. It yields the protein CASSEMRHRWNGEQFF.

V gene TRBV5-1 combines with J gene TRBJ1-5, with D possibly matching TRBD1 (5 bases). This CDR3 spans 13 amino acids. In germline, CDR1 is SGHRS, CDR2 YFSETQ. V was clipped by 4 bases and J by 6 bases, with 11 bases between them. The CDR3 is CASSPGGAQPQHF. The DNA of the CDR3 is TGCGCCAGCAGCCCGGGGGGAGCTCAGCCCCAGCATTTT.

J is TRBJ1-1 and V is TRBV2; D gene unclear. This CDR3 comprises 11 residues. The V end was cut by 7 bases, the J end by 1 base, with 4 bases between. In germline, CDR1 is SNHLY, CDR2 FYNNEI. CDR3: CASTKNTEAFF. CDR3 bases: TGTGCCAGCACCAAGAACACTGAAGCTTTCTTT.

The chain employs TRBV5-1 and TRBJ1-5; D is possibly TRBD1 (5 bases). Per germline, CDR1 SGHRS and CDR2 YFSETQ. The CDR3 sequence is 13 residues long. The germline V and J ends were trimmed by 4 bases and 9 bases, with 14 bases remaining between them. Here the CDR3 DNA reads TGCGCCAGCAGCCTCGGGGGGTTACCGCCCCAGCATTTT. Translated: CASSLGGLPPQHF.

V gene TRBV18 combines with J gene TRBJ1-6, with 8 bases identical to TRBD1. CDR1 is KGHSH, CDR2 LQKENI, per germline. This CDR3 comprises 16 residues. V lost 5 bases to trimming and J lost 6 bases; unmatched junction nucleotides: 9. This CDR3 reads CASSLSQGAVNSPLHF. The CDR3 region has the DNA TGTGCCAGCTCATTATCCCAGGGGGCAGTTAATTCACCCCTCCACTTT.